This T cell receptor (beta chain) stems from a study of response to subunit inactivated influenza vaccine (dated by TCRdb to the late 2010s). For the study in its entirety: To follow how T cells responded to a trivalent subunit inactivated influenza vaccine, the researchers relied on deep quantitative profiling of the T cell receptor repertoire. Beyond this particular receptor, the publication reports: According to the authors, only a limited number of new T cells may be recruited by each seasonal influenza vaccination.

Libraries were made using RT-PCR. The sample was run on an Illumina HiSeq 2500. TCRdb reprocessing: public reads trimmed at Q25 with fastp, clones called with MiXCR, in-frame beta chains kept. For every CDR3 protein sequence, its rows merge into one entry that carries the most common genes and DNA. Counted in this sample were 650,000 to 800,000 distinct CDR3 sequences; over 11% of them appeared once. Approximately 6.5% of the sample is held by the ten biggest clonotypes. Only a few counts were recorded for this clonotype. The antigen it binds to is not known. No much larger clone exists at a distance of one base, and base qualities are not known. The V end gives up 3 bases and the J end 2 bases, leaving 5 bases in the junction not matched to a gene. The CDR3, from cysteine to phenylalanine, totals 14 residues. Solely the CDR3 DNA is kept, with 42 bases framed from the first base. The germline V gene encodes CDR1 DFQATT and CDR2 SNEGSKA (reference sequence).

The TCR comes from a man aged 45 to 65 who received an inactivated influenza vaccine. Donor details come from another sample of the same person, matched by shared clones. Rearrangement joined TRBV20-1 to TRBJ1-2; 8 nucleotides in the junction match TRBD1. The source material was PBMCs from blood, sampled roughly 15 days before vaccination. The CDR3 has the sequence CSASSGGRNYGYTF. The nucleotides are TGCAGTGCTAGTTCAGGGGGCCGGAACTATGGCTACACCTTC.